These 19 T cell receptor beta chains were sequenced from one sample in a study of shared clonotypes between healthy human individuals. TCRdb's table, derived via immunoSEQ multiplex PCR, lists solely in-frame clones and lacks some. Altogether about 2.4 million clones are present, roughly 93% being singletons, with the ten largest covering more than 0.35%. Source material: naive CD4+ T cells from PBMCs. Subset meaning: CD45RA+ positively selected. These TCRs come from a man in his late teens or twenties in good health. Some clones in this sample may be carry-over from other donors' samples.

The chain joins TRBV25-1 to TRBJ2-7; D is possibly TRBD1 (6 bases). V lost 5 bases, J lost 2 bases, and 13 bases lay in between. Germline CDR1 and CDR2: MGHDK and SYGVNS. This CDR3 has 14 amino acids. The CDR3 is CASSSRGHPYEQYF. The CDR3, as DNA: TGTGCCAGCAGTAGTAGGGGACACCCCTACGAGCAGTACTTC.

Only one count was recorded for this clone. The V call is TRBV4-1, the J call TRBJ1-2; no clear D. Germline-derived CDR1 and CDR2 are MGHRA and YSYEKL. This CDR3 is 13 amino acids long. Trimming removed 0 bases from V and 4 bases from J, with 6 bases in between. CDR3 bases: TGCGCCAGCAGCCAAGATCCAGTCTATGGCTACACCTTC. Protein product: CASSQDPVYGYTF.

The chain joins TRBV7-9 to TRBJ2-2; 14 bases line up with TRBD2. The CDR3 has 18 residues. V gave up 5 bases and J gave up 5 bases; unmatched junction bases: 10. Germline CDR1 and CDR2: SEHNR and FQNEAQ (reference sequence). For the CDR3, the DNA is TGTGCCAGCAGCGGGCCGGGACTAGCGGGAGTGAGAACCGGGGAGCTGTTTTTT. Its protein is CASSGPGLAGVRTGELFF.

In its sample, this clone was seen a few times. This rearrangement joins TRBV13 to TRBJ1-5; D ambiguous. The germline V and J ends were trimmed by 0 bases and 5 bases, with 8 bases remaining between them. The CDR3 spans 14 residues. CDR1 and CDR2 (germline): PRHDT, FYEKMQ (reference sequence). CDR3 amino acids: CASSLGPDHQPQHF. As DNA, the CDR3 is TGTGCCAGCAGCTTAGGGCCAGACCATCAGCCCCAGCATTTT.

This sequence joins TRBV2 and TRBJ2-7, with D possibly matching TRBD2 (6 bases). The V end lost 4 bases, the J end lost 4 bases, and 14 bases lay between the germline ends. The CDR3 sequence is 14 residues long. Looked up from germline, CDR1 is SNHLY and CDR2 is FYNNEI. The CDR3 nucleotides read TGTGCCAGCAGTGCGGGGGTAGGGCGATACGAGCAGTACTTC. This gives the protein CASSAGVGRYEQYF.

To note about this clone: Other DNA sequences in the same sample also yield this CDR3. The chain combines TRBV28 with TRBJ1-2; tentative D call: TRBD1 (5 bases). V was trimmed by 6 bases and J by 4 bases, leaving 15 bases between them. The CDR3 is 14 residues long. Germline values: CDR1 MDHEN, CDR2 SYDVKM. CDR3 nucleotides: TGTGCCAGCAGCCTAAGGGGTCCCGTCTATGGCTACACCTTC. Encoded protein: CASSLRGPVYGYTF.

V usage is TRBV4-3 and J usage is TRBJ2-7; D is possibly TRBD2 (6 bases). Germline lookup yields CDR1 LGHNA and CDR2 YSLEER. Trimming left V 2 bases short and J 0 bases short, with 11 bases between. CDR3 length equals 15 residues. The CDR3 region is CASSQIGGSSYEQYF. The DNA of the CDR3 is TGCGCCAGCAGCCAAATCGGGGGTAGCTCCTACGAGCAGTACTTC.

Of note for this clone: This sample also contains other DNA sequences that code for the same CDR3. The V gene is TRBV6-5, the J gene TRBJ1-2; possibly TRBD1 for D (5 bases). Germline V gene lookup returns CDR1 MNHEY and CDR2 SVGAGI. This CDR3 is 14 amino acids long. Trimming removed 0 bases at V and 4 bases at J, with 9 bases between. Written as DNA, the CDR3 is TGTGCCAGCAGTTACTCTCAGGGCGGCTATGGCTACACCTTC. This translates into CASSYSQGGYGYTF.

The genes are TRBV19 and TRBJ1-2, with D possibly being TRBD1 (5 bases). The germline CDR1 and CDR2 sequences are LNHDA and SQIVND (reference sequence). The CDR3 length is 11 residues. Deletions cut 5 bases from V and 7 bases from J, with 8 bases between. The CDR3 DNA reads TGTGCCAGTAGTGCCAGGGCTGGCTACACCTTC. Its protein product is CASSARAGYTF. Full variable domain (rest looked up from reference TRBV19 and TRBJ1-2): DGGITQSPKYLFRKEGQNVTLSCEQNLNHDAMYWYRQDPGQGLRLIYYSQIVNDFQKGDIAEGYSVSREKKESFPLTVTSAQKNPTAFYLCASSARAGYTFGSGTRLTVV.

The gene calls are TRBV7-9 and TRBJ1-2, with a tentative D call TRBD1 (5 bases). Trimming took 5 bases from V and 5 from J, leaving 12 bases between them. CDR3 size: 13 residues. The germline CDR1 and CDR2 sequences are SEHNR and FQNEAQ (reference sequence). For the CDR3, the DNA is TGTGCCAGCAGCGGGGCTGGCAGGTATGGCTACACCTTC. Translation: CASSGAGRYGYTF.

V usage is TRBV15 and J usage is TRBJ2-7, with D possibly being TRBD2 (6 bases). V was clipped by 5 bases and J by 7 bases, with 18 bases between them. Germline assignment: CDR1 LNHNV and CDR2 YYDKDF (reference sequence). The CDR3 length is 14 residues. CDR3 nucleotides: TGTGCCACCAGCCCGGAGGGCGGTAGCAAAGAGCAGTACTTC. Translating it yields CATSPEGGSKEQYF.

The chain links TRBV2 to TRBJ1-2, with D maybe TRBD1 (5 bases). Germline-derived CDR1 and CDR2 are SNHLY and FYNNEI. The CDR3 runs 14 residues. V lost 6 bases and J 1 base, leaving 12 bases between the germline ends. DNA for the CDR3: TGTGCCAGCAGCGTGGGACGGAATAACTATGGCTACACCTTC. This gives the protein CASSVGRNNYGYTF.

The chain combines TRBV5-1 with TRBJ2-3, with 7 positions matching TRBD2. With V trimmed by 3 bases and J by 4 bases, 11 bases remained unmatched. CDR1 is SGHRS, CDR2 YFSETQ, per germline. The CDR3 consists of 16 residues. CDR3 bases: TGCGCCAGCAGCTCTGTGAGGGCTAGCGGCCCAGATACGCAGTATTTT. This codes for CASSSVRASGPDTQYF.

This chain links TRBV30 with TRBJ1-1; TRBD1 matches at 7 bases. The V and J ends lost 0 bases and 12 bases, in that order; junction bases with no gene match: 16. Germline CDR1 GTSNPN, CDR2 SVGIG (reference sequence). This CDR3 has 15 residues. The CDR3 nucleotides are TGTGCCTGGAGTGTGGGAGACTCGAGGGGGCGCGAAACTTTCTTT. This codes for CAWSVGDSRGRETFF. Supplemented by reference TRBV30 and TRBJ1-1, the full variable domain reads SQTIHQWPATLVQPVGSPLSLECTVEGTSNPNLYWYRQAAGRGLQLLFYSVGIGQISSEVPQNLSASRPQDRQFILSSKKLLLSDSGFYLCAWSVGDSRGRETFFGQGTRLTVV.

In the case of this clone: This CDR3 is also generated by other DNA sequences in the sample. The chain carries TRBV27 and TRBJ2-1; 10 bases map to TRBD2. Germline loops: CDR1 MNHEY, CDR2 SMNVEV (reference sequence). J lost 5 bases, V lost 2 bases, and 3 bases had no gene match. The CDR3 runs to 15 residues. The CDR3 DNA reads TGTGCCAGCAGTTTACGACTAGCGGGTGACAATGAGCAGTTCTTC. Its translation: CASSLRLAGDNEQFF.

The chain links TRBV10-3 to TRBJ2-7, with TRBD1 matching 8 bases. The junction had 6 bases not matched to a gene; V was cut back by 4 bases and J by 4 bases. This CDR3 has 14 residues. Germline assignment: CDR1 ENHRY and CDR2 SYGVKD. CDR3: CAISVQGEAYEQYF. DNA for the CDR3: TGTGCCATCAGTGTACAGGGGGAGGCATACGAGCAGTACTTC.

The gene calls are TRBV2 and TRBJ1-6; TRBD1 agrees at 9 bases. J lost 4 bases, V lost 11 bases, and 6 bases had no gene match. Germline CDR1 SNHLY, CDR2 FYNNEI. CDR3 length equals 14 residues. CDR3 loop: CASGQGLYNSPLHF. The CDR3 nucleotides read TGTGCCTCCGGACAGGGGCTATATAATTCACCCCTCCACTTT.

The chain has TRBV11-2 and TRBJ2-2, with a weak D call TRBD2 (6 bases). The ends were cut back, 3 bases at V and 2 bases at J, with 16 bases in the middle. This CDR3 spans 17 amino acids. The germline CDR1 and CDR2 sequences are SGHAT and FQNNGV. CDR3 residues: CASSFLAGTDNTGELFF. The CDR3 DNA reads as TGTGCCAGCAGCTTCTTAGCCGGGACTGATAACACCGGGGAGCTGTTTTTT. The entire variable domain, with the rest obtained from reference TRBV11-2 and TRBJ2-2, is as follows: EAGVAQSPRYKIIEKRQSVAFWCNPISGHATLYWYQQILGQGPKLLIQFQNNGVVDDSQLPKDRFSAERLKGVDSTLKIQPAKLEDSAVYLCASSFLAGTDNTGELFFGEGSRLTVL.

The chain combines TRBV29-1 with TRBJ2-1; a weak D match, TRBD2 (6 bases). Germline V gene data show CDR1 as SQVTM and CDR2 as ANQGSEA. Trimming removed 7 bases at V and 9 bases at J, with 16 bases between. This CDR3 has 12 residues. This CDR3 reads CSAIAGSGEQFF. The CDR3, as DNA: TGCAGCGCCATTGCGGGGTCAGGTGAGCAGTTCTTC.